Listed below are T cell receptor beta chains from one sample, sequenced in a study of blood T cell repertoires in COVID-19. Libraries were prepared by immunoSEQ multiplex PCR; TCRdb keeps only in-frame clonotypes and omits some of them. The sample consists of hundreds of thousands of clones, around 90% of them appearing once. The sequenced sample consisted of PBMCs or T cells enriched from blood (not recorded which). The source of these receptors is a young man who had been exposed to COVID-19. The CDR3 runs from the conserved cysteine through the conserved F or W. The order of the fields is D gene, clone size, J gene, V gene, CDR3 protein, CDR3 DNA. D genes are given only for firm matches. Some rows have no size entry. The others give once, few or many, or a class for an expanded clone.

D: .
size: once
J: TRBJ1-1
V: TRBV5-1
CDR3: CASSPGGSQNTEAFF
DNA: TGCGCCAGCAGCCCTGGAGGCTCACAGAACACTGAAGCTTTCTTT

D: .
size: .
J: TRBJ1-3
V: TRBV7-8
CDR3: CASSRLGGSGAGNTIYF
DNA: TGTGCCAGCAGCCGCCTAGGAGGGAGTGGAGCAGGAAACACCATATATTTT

D: .
size: .
J: TRBJ2-7
V: TRBV7-9
CDR3: CASSSFGGRQVLYEQYF
DNA: TGTGCCAGCAGCTCGTTCGGCGGGCGCCAGGTTCTCTACGAGCAGTACTTC

D: TRBD1
size: .
J: TRBJ2-7
V: TRBV3-1/TRBV3-2
CDR3: CASRMGQGSEQYF
DNA: TGTGCCAGCAGAATGGGACAGGGGAGCGAGCAGTACTTC

D: TRBD1
size: .
J: TRBJ2-7
V: TRBV7-9
CDR3: CASSPSPTGGSYEQYF
DNA: TGTGCCAGCAGCCCCTCCCCAACAGGGGGCAGTTACGAGCAGTACTTC

D: TRBD1
size: .
J: TRBJ1-2
V: TRBV19
CDR3: CASSPPQTGTYGYTF
DNA: TGTGCCAGTAGCCCCCCTCAGACAGGGACCTATGGCTACACCTTC

D: .
size: .
J: TRBJ1-1
V: TRBV23-1
CDR3: CASRGGTEAFF
DNA: TGCGCCAGCAGAGGGGGCACTGAAGCTTTCTTT

D: TRBD2
size: .
J: TRBJ2-5
V: TRBV6-6
CDR3: CASSYVGGGVETQYF
DNA: TGTGCCAGCAGTTATGTGGGCGGGGGAGTTGAGACCCAGTACTTC

D: .
size: .
J: TRBJ1-1
V: TRBV11-2
CDR3: CASSSVAGGRGTEAFF
DNA: TGTGCCAGCAGCTCGGTGGCTGGGGGGAGGGGCACTGAAGCTTTCTTT

D: .
size: .
J: TRBJ1-1
V: TRBV10-3
CDR3: CASLRDTDNEAFF
DNA: TGTGCCTCACTCCGGGACACAGACAATGAAGCTTTCTTT

D: .
size: .
J: TRBJ1-5
V: TRBV7-9
CDR3: CASSLDSGGGQPQHF
DNA: TGTGCCAGCAGCTTAGATTCTGGGGGAGGTCAGCCCCAGCATTTT

D: .
size: .
J: TRBJ2-7
V: TRBV7-9
CDR3: CASSLGPHEQYF
DNA: TGTGCCAGCAGCTTAGGGCCTCACGAGCAGTACTTC

D: TRBD1
size: .
J: TRBJ2-2
V: TRBV7-9
CDR3: CASSSVRGGGHTGELFF
DNA: TGTGCCAGCAGCTCGGTCCGAGGGGGCGGTCATACCGGGGAGCTGTTTTTT

D: TRBD1
size: once
J: TRBJ1-2
V: TRBV5-6
CDR3: CASSRDRAYGYTF
DNA: TGTGCCAGCAGCCGGGACAGGGCCTATGGCTACACCTTC

D: TRBD1
size: once
J: TRBJ1-5
V: TRBV28
CDR3: CASGFLGQGNQPQHF
DNA: TGTGCCAGCGGATTCTTGGGACAGGGGAATCAGCCCCAGCATTTT

D: TRBD1
size: .
J: TRBJ1-5
V: TRBV19
CDR3: CASSTTGQGAGQPQHF
DNA: TGTGCCAGTAGTACAACAGGGCAGGGGGCGGGTCAGCCCCAGCATTTT

D: TRBD1
size: .
J: TRBJ1-3
V: TRBV7-6
CDR3: CASSPSGGLHSGNTIYF
DNA: TGTGCCAGCAGCCCTTCAGGGGGCCTACACTCTGGAAACACCATATATTTT

D: TRBD1
size: .
J: TRBJ1-1
V: TRBV6-5
CDR3: CASRDTGDAFF
DNA: TGTGCCAGCAGAGACACAGGGGATGCTTTCTTT

D: .
size: .
J: TRBJ2-7
V: TRBV19
CDR3: CASSSAPDRIHEQYF
DNA: TGTGCCAGTAGTTCCGCGCCCGACAGAATCCACGAGCAGTACTTC

D: .
size: .
J: TRBJ2-7
V: TRBV5-4
CDR3: CASSLAGTSGPLSYEQYF
DNA: TGTGCCAGCAGCTTGGCCGGGACTTCGGGTCCGTTATCCTACGAGCAGTACTTC